This TCR beta chain was retrieved from a study of cytomegalovirus exposure and HLA in healthy donors. Study results and caveats: Cytomegalovirus association was assigned to more than 150 TCR beta chains. Later analysis showed TCR association rates varying by HLA locus, highest for DRB1 and lowest for HLA-C.

The CDR3 sequence is 15 residues long. Germline loops: CDR1 MDHEN, CDR2 SYDVKM. Deletions cut 2 bases from V and 6 bases from J, with 14 bases between. Of note for this clone: What it recognizes is unknown.

Primers for the PCR totalled 60 Vbeta and 13 Jbeta. Assay used: immunoSEQ multiplex PCR; TCRdb lists only in-frame clones, some missing. The repertoire includes about 120,000 clones, over 75% of them detected once, and approximately 11% sits in the top ten. Sample: PBMCs. This chain joins TRBV28 and TRBJ1-5, with a weak D call TRBD1 (6 bases). The TCR comes from a man aged 35-49 years in good health and CMV-seropositive. DNA for the CDR3: TGTGCCAGCAGTTTACCCAAGGGGGGGTTTCAGCCCCAGCATTTT. Amino acids: CASSLPKGGFQPQHF.